Sequencing of this TCR beta chain was carried out in a study of blood T cells in healthy people across ages (dated by TCRdb to 2015 to 2017). About the full investigation: In model experiments, template switching captured roughly one uniquely barcoded TCR beta cDNA molecule for every two T cells. The donors were split into four age groups: young (average 16 years), middle-aged (about 40), aged (approximately 60) and long-lived (roughly 77). To track age-related changes in TCR beta repertoire diversity, the study relied on deep sequencing normalized with unique cDNA molecular identifiers. Using the same blood draw, the study looked at two additional independent replicas of 1 million unique cDNA reads for two donors, one aged 18 to 30 and the other aged 80 or older. What the authors observed across the whole study: The CMV infection status of donors was not known, potentially confounding age-related changes in expanded clonotypes. Compared with the aged group, the long-lived group had more naive CD4+ T cells, fewer expanded clones and increased TCR diversity, a pattern suggesting age selection. Conclusive comparison of naive and antigen-experienced compartments was prevented by the profiling of bulk unsorted PBMCs. Estimates of total diversity based on one million sequenced T cells were considered lower bounds and underestimates. The percentage of naive T cells measured by flow cytometry correlated strongly with observed TCR beta diversity. Observed TCR beta diversity per million T cells fell roughly linearly with age, and a significant reduction was already apparent by age around 40.

Notes on this clonotype: Its antigen remains unidentified. The junction differs from germline at one of its ends, possibly a read error.

Libraries were constructed by 5' RACE. Sequenced on an Illumina HiSeq 2500. A second 7 to 11 cycle PCR used a sample-barcoded 5' primer and a J-beta primer mix. A template-switch 5' adaptor carrying 12 random nucleotides introduced a unique molecular identifier onto each TCR beta cDNA molecule. Each sample yielded at least 2.5 million CDR3-containing paired-end reads. The Mint cDNA synthesis kit, primed by a TRBC-specific oligonucleotide, was used to synthesize first-strand cDNA from all RNA. All cDNA was treated with uracil-DNA glycosylase and then went through a first 18-cycle PCR with the universal primers M1SS and BC2_uni_R. The study's processing was this. For normalization, 1 million high-quality reads were randomly selected from each sample, with every read carrying a distinct molecular identifier. Instead of being binned into consensus sequences, reads that shared molecular identifiers were thrown out. CDR3 identification, clonotype clustering and error correction used MiTCR with a Q25 quality threshold and the strictest error-elimination algorithm. A nonparametric unseen species model with Euler transformation was used to estimate lower-bound total TCR beta diversity. The raw public data were reprocessed by TCRdb itself: fastp quality trimming at Q25, MiXCR clonotype calling, in-frame beta chains only. Every entry covers one CDR3 protein and lists the most common genes and DNA from its rows. These V and J calls are TCRdb output, not the study's own analysis. The sample table contains around 820,000 distinct CDR3 sequences; only one count was recorded for approximately 25% of them. Under 4.5% of the sample lies in the top ten.

The germline V gene (reference sequence) yields LGHDT for CDR1 and YNNKEL for CDR2. Spanning cysteine to phenylalanine, the CDR3 consists of 15 amino acids. This entry keeps only the CDR3 DNA: 45 bases, framed from base 1. The roughly 42 donors, aged about 6 to 95 years, were systemically healthy Caucasian individuals from Russia. Each donor gave approximately 9.3 milliliters of peripheral blood, collected into EDTA-treated Vacutainer tubes. PBMCs were isolated by Ficoll-Paque density-gradient centrifugation, with at least 6 million obtained per sample. Trizol reagent was used to extract total RNA from the PBMCs, yielding at least 5.5 micrograms per sample. For every donor, an aliquot of PBMCs went through flow cytometry to measure the percentages of naive CD45RAhigh/CD27high T cells. The data were also submitted as part of a second study, on T cells of mothers and their children. The second publication reports: The donors were nine systemically healthy Caucasian individuals, made up of three mothers and their six children. cDNA synthesis consumed the entire amount of extracted RNA, loaded at approximately 1.4 ug RNA in each 15 ul reaction. In the second PCR, the M1S primer introduced both the sample barcodes and 2-4 random nucleotides. Over 10 million TCR beta CDR3 reads came from each mother, compared with some 3 million reads from each child. In both related and unrelated pairs, thymic selection shapes the output of TCR recombination in a similar way, with inherited differences having only a minor effect. Normalized repertoire overlap was always slightly but never significantly higher in related than unrelated mother-child pairs. Persistent microchimeric T cell clones were not detected, at a sensitivity of around 95 clones per million clonotypes. To look for features that set related mother-child pairs apart from unrelated individuals, the researchers ran deep NGS to compare the TCR beta repertoires of mothers and children. Mothers averaged about 37 +/- 4 years of age and children averaged roughly 11 +/- 4 years. After adapters were ligated using NEBNext reagents, the libraries underwent 100+100 nt paired-end sequencing on an Illumina HiSeq 2000. To prevent cross-contamination, the mother and child libraries were prepared a month apart and were sequenced in separate runs. Each donor had between roughly 500,000 and 2,100,000 distinct TCR beta clonotypes identified. Naive TCR beta clonotypes were estimated from low-frequency clonotypes matched to each donor's FACS-determined naive share, without sorting.

This chain is built from TRBV3-1 and TRBJ2-5, and 11 junctional nucleotides match TRBD1. Sequenced: blood. This clonotype was obtained from a boy younger than 18 in good health. CDR3 protein: CASSQLGTGGGEQHF. The bases read TGTGCCAGCAGCCAACTAGGGACAGGGGGAGGCGAGCAGCACTTC.